These 5 T cell receptor beta chains originate from one sample sequenced in a study of Ad26.COV2.S vaccination and SARS-CoV-2 variants. Clones were read by immunoSEQ multiplex PCR, and TCRdb kept only the in-frame ones, dropping some. The sample carries around 320,000 clones, roughly 84% recorded once. Sample treatment: roughly 18 received Ad26.COV2.S at low or high dose, single or two shots; about 5 received placebo; per-sample allocation not given. Collection of samples fell on day 63 after the first vaccine or placebo injection. The material sequenced was peripheral blood, taken in a trial of Ad26.COV2.S vaccine versus placebo. The source is a person aged 18 to 65 who received the Ad26.COV2.S COVID-19 vaccine or a placebo.

The chain carries TRBV19 and TRBJ1-4, with D unresolved. From germline, CDR1 is LNHDA and CDR2 SQIVND (reference sequence). This CDR3 is built from 14 residues. Trimming cost V 3 bases and J 7 bases, with 12 bases left between them. The CDR3 protein is CASSIRQSPEKLFF. The CDR3 DNA sequence: TGTGCCAGTAGTATCCGGCAGTCACCTGAAAAACTGTTTTTT.

This clone was seen more than once but under ten times. J is TRBJ1-3 and V is TRBV9; D not resolved. Germline V gene lookup returns CDR1 SGDLS and CDR2 YYNGEE. Trimming took 0 bases from V and 4 from J, leaving 11 bases between them. The CDR3 spans 15 residues. The CDR3 DNA sequence: TGTGCCAGCAGCGTAGATCTCAGAACAGGAAACACCATATATTTT. It translates to CASSVDLRTGNTIYF. Together with reference TRBV9 and TRBJ1-3, the CDR3 gives the full variable domain: DSGVTQTPKHLITATGQRVTLRCSPRSGDLSVYWYQQSLDQGLQFLIQYYNGEERAKGNILERFSAQQFPDLHSELNLSSLELGDSALYFCASSVDLRTGNTIYFGEGSWLTVV.

This CDR3 is CASSSRNYGYTF. The CDR3 DNA reads TGTGCCAGCAGTTCAAGAAACTATGGCTACACCTTC. V usage is TRBV6-5 and J usage is TRBJ1-2, with no clear D. V was cut by 4 bases and J by 2 bases, with 5 bases left in between. There are 12 residues in the CDR3. CDR1 and CDR2 (germline): MNHEY, SVGAGI.

The CDR3 spells CASSHGGSSYEQYF. CDR3 DNA sequence: TGCGCCAGCAGCCATGGCGGTAGCTCCTACGAGCAGTACTTC. J is TRBJ2-7 and V is TRBV4-1; D gene uncertain. The germline gives CDR1 MGHRA, CDR2 YSYEKL. Deletions cut 3 bases from V and 0 bases from J, with 9 bases between. The CDR3 extends over 14 amino acids.

CDR3 residues: CAWNGAYGYTF. The CDR3 DNA follows: TGTGCCTGGAATGGGGCCTATGGCTACACCTTC. The rearrangement uses TRBV30 and TRBJ1-2; D is possibly TRBD1 (5 bases). Trimming pared 4 bases from V and 4 bases from J, leaving 7 bases between. The CDR3 loop spans 11 amino acids. Germline V gene lookup returns CDR1 GTSNPN and CDR2 SVGIG (reference sequence).